A single TCR beta chain is shown here with its context. Its antigen is not identified. Other nucleotide sequences from this sample produce the same CDR3. This sample is part of a study of CD8+ T cells in alopecia areata. Treatment in this sample: oral pan-JAK inhibitor, 5-10 mg twice daily. cDNA prepared by RNA extraction and subsequent reverse transcription served as the template for sequencing. Only in-frame clones appear in the TCRdb table, and some are missing; sequencing was by immunoSEQ multiplex PCR. This sample has 150,000 to 200,000 clones, with less than 80% found just once. Overall study findings and caveats: Affected lesional scalp, above all in alopecia totalis/universalis, was more clonal than normal scalp. In patients, TCRs were shared less clearly than in mice, and HLA may possibly be involved.

The receptor's source is a human donor with alopecia areata. Specimen: CD4+ T cells sorted from blood, collected at week 24, from a patient treated with tofacitinib.

The CDR3 sequence: CSATTSTDTQYF. DNA for the CDR3: TGCAGCGCCACGACAAGCACAGATACGCAGTATTTT. The rearrangement links TRBV29-1 to TRBJ2-3; D gene uncertain. V dropped 7 bases and J dropped 0 bases, with 8 bases sitting between them. Per germline, CDR1 SQVTM and CDR2 ANQGSEA. This CDR3 contains 12 residues.